A selection of T cell receptor beta chains follows, all from one sample in a study of a mutant IDH1 vaccine in newly diagnosed glioma. Assay: immunoSEQ multiplex PCR; the TCRdb copy retains only in-frame clones and omits some. The sample holds 20,000 to 25,000 clones, about 70% seen once. These TCRs' antigens remain unknown. The material was peripheral blood mononuclear cells (PBMCs), obtained from a glioma patient whose treatment included an IDH1 peptide vaccine. The receptors originated from a man between 18 and 35 years old with glioma. Some clones in this sample may be carry-over from other donors' samples. The CDR3 runs from the conserved cysteine through the conserved F or W. A D gene is named only where the DNA matches it firmly. Not every row has a clone size; where given, it reads once, few, many or a size class.

abundance: NA
d_gene: NA
j_gene: TRBJ2-7
v_gene: TRBV19
CDR3nt: TGTGCCAGTAGTAGCCTCAGGGACGGATCCGAGCAGTACTTC
CDR3aa: CASSSLRDGSEQYF

abundance: NA
d_gene: NA
j_gene: TRBJ1-1
v_gene: TRBV5-1
CDR3nt: TGCGCCAGCAGCTTGTTCGGAATGAACACTGAAGCTTTCTTT
CDR3aa: CASSLFGMNTEAFF

abundance: once
d_gene: NA
j_gene: TRBJ2-7
v_gene: TRBV6-5
CDR3nt: TGTGCCAGCACCCCGGCCGGGGCGACTATCGACGAGCAGTACTTC
CDR3aa: CASTPAGATIDEQYF

abundance: NA
d_gene: NA
j_gene: TRBJ2-1
v_gene: TRBV5-8
CDR3nt: TGTGCCAGCACTGAAACAGGTGGCTACAATGAGCAGTTCTTC
CDR3aa: CASTETGGYNEQFF

abundance: few
d_gene: TRBD1
j_gene: TRBJ1-5
v_gene: TRBV2
CDR3nt: TGTGCCAGCAGCGAGTACAGGGGCCAGCATATGCCCCAGCATTTT
CDR3aa: CASSEYRGQHMPQHF

abundance: once
d_gene: TRBD1
j_gene: TRBJ1-3
v_gene: TRBV5-4
CDR3nt: TGTGCCAGCAGCTTGGACAGGGGATCTAACACCATATATTTT
CDR3aa: CASSLDRGSNTIYF

abundance: few
d_gene: NA
j_gene: TRBJ1-1
v_gene: TRBV7-8
CDR3nt: TGTGCCAGCATCCCAAGGGGAAACACTGAAGCTTTCTTT
CDR3aa: CASIPRGNTEAFF

abundance: NA
d_gene: TRBD1
j_gene: TRBJ1-2
v_gene: TRBV28
CDR3nt: TGTGCCAGCAGCCCAACAGGGGCTGGGCACTATGGCTACACCTTC
CDR3aa: CASSPTGAGHYGYTF

abundance: NA
d_gene: NA
j_gene: TRBJ1-1
v_gene: TRBV7-2
CDR3nt: TGTGCCAGCAGCCGTTCCGTTCCGACGGGGAACACTGAAGCTTTCTTT
CDR3aa: CASSRSVPTGNTEAFF

abundance: NA
d_gene: NA
j_gene: TRBJ2-3
v_gene: TRBV7-9
CDR3nt: TGTGCCAGCAGCTTAACAACAGGCACAGATACGCAGTATTTT
CDR3aa: CASSLTTGTDTQYF

abundance: NA
d_gene: NA
j_gene: TRBJ1-1
v_gene: TRBV30
CDR3nt: TGTGCCTGGACCATTTTGGCCGGGTTGACTGAAGCTTTCTTT
CDR3aa: CAWTILAGLTEAFF

abundance: NA
d_gene: TRBD1
j_gene: TRBJ1-4
v_gene: TRBV7-9
CDR3nt: TGTGCCAGCAGCTCGTGGACAGGTCGTAATGAAAAACTGTTTTTT
CDR3aa: CASSSWTGRNEKLFF

abundance: NA
d_gene: NA
j_gene: TRBJ1-4
v_gene: TRBV6-5
CDR3nt: TGTGCCAGCAGTTACAGCGCCTCCCATAATGAAAAACTGTTTTTT
CDR3aa: CASSYSASHNEKLFF

abundance: NA
d_gene: NA
j_gene: TRBJ1-5
v_gene: TRBV19
CDR3nt: TGTGCCAGTAGGGCATCGTCGAACCAGCCCCAGCATTTT
CDR3aa: CASRASSNQPQHF

abundance: few
d_gene: NA
j_gene: TRBJ1-1
v_gene: TRBV6-5
CDR3nt: TGTGCCAGCAGTTATCTAAGGGAGACTGAAGCTTTCTTT
CDR3aa: CASSYLRETEAFF

abundance: NA
d_gene: TRBD2
j_gene: TRBJ2-7
v_gene: TRBV30
CDR3nt: TGTGCCTGGAGTGTATGGCGGACTAGCGGGGAAACCTACGAGCAGTACTTC
CDR3aa: CAWSVWRTSGETYEQYF

abundance: NA
d_gene: NA
j_gene: TRBJ1-1
v_gene: TRBV5-4
CDR3nt: TGTGCCAGCACCCCGTTGGTGGAGGGGTCTGAAGCTTTCTTT
CDR3aa: CASTPLVEGSEAFF

abundance: few
d_gene: NA
j_gene: TRBJ1-2
v_gene: TRBV4-1
CDR3nt: TGCGCCAGCAGCCCGGAGAGCGGGAGAAACTATGGCTACACCTTC
CDR3aa: CASSPESGRNYGYTF

abundance: NA
d_gene: TRBD1
j_gene: TRBJ2-3
v_gene: TRBV5-4
CDR3nt: TGTGCCAGCGCCAGGGTGGACAGGGGGGCAGATACGCAGTATTTT
CDR3aa: CASARVDRGADTQYF

abundance: large
d_gene: TRBD1
j_gene: TRBJ1-4
v_gene: TRBV7-9
CDR3nt: TGTGCCAGCAGCTTAGGGACAGGGGCTGCGGATGAAAAACTGTTTTTT
CDR3aa: CASSLGTGAADEKLFF